This T cell receptor beta chain appears in the sequencing data of a study of Tregs in tolerant kidney transplant recipients. Study-wide findings and caveats: No direct test of biological reproducibility was done here. The most relevant donor-specific Treg TCRbeta repertoire apparently came from expansion with activated donor B cells.

Per the germline V gene, CDR1 is LGHNA and CDR2 is YSLEER. The germline V and J ends were trimmed by 0 bases and 0 bases, with 8 bases remaining between them. The CDR3 runs to 15 residues. As to this clone: The target antigen is unknown.

Clones were sequenced by immunoSEQ multiplex PCR, and TCRdb holds only the in-frame ones, with some missing. The data contain roughly 70,000 clones, roughly 84% of them singletons. Unstimulated Tregs (CD4+CD25+CD127-) and CD4+CD25- non-Tregs were sorted from PBMCs. The J gene is TRBJ1-1, the V gene TRBV4-3; a weak D match, TRBD1 (5 bases). Sequences were obtained from CD4+ T cells from blood. The clonotype was recovered from a human donor in good health. CDR3 amino acids: CASSQEWGLNTEAFF. The CDR3 nucleotides are TGCGCCAGCAGCCAAGAATGGGGACTGAACACTGAAGCTTTCTTT.